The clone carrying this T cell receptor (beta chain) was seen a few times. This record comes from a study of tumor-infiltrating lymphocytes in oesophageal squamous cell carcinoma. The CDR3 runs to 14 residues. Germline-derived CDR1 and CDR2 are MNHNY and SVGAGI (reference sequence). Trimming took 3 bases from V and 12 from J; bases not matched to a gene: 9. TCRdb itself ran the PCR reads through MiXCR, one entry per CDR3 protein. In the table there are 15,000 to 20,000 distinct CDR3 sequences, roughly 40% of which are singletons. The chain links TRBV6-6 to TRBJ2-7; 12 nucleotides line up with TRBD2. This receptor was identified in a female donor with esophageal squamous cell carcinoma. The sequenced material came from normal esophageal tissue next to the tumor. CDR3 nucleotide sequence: TGTGCCAGCAGTTATTGGAGACTAGCGGGAGTTCGGTACTTC. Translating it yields CASSYWRLAGVRYF.